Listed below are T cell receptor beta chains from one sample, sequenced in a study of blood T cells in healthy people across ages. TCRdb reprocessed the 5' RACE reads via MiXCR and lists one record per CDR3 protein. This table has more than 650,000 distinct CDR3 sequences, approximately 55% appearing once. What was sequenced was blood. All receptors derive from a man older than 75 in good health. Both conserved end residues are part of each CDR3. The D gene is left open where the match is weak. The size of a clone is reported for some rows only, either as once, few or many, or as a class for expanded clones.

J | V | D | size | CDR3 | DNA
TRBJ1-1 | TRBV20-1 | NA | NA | CSAPKRQFSTEAFF | TGCAGTGCTCCCAAGCGACAGTTCTCGACTGAAGCTTTCTTT
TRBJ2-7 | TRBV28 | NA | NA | CASSRGPREEQYF | TGTGCCAGCAGTCGAGGGCCAAGGGAAGAGCAGTACTTC
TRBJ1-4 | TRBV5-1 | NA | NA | CASSPEGHNSEKLFF | TGCGCCAGCAGCCCGGAGGGACACAATAGCGAAAAACTGTTTTTT
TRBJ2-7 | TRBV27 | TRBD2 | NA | CASSLRSSLAGGRNEQYF | TGTGCCAGCAGTTTACGAAGTTCCCTAGCGGGAGGTCGCAACGAGCAGTACTTC
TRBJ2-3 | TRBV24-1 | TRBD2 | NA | CATSAGLAGGQRYAYF | TGTGCCACCAGTGCGGGACTAGCGGGAGGGCAAAGATACGCGTATTTT
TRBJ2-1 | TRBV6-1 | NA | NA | CASSESIAATYNEQFF | TGTGCCAGCAGTGAATCCATAGCGGCCACCTACAATGAGCAGTTCTTC
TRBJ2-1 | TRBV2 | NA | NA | CTSSRDANEQFF | TGTACCAGCAGTCGGGACGCGAATGAGCAGTTCTTC
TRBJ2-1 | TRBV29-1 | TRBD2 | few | CSVATGTSGRLDEQFF | TGCAGCGTTGCAACCGGGACTAGCGGGAGATTGGATGAGCAGTTCTTC
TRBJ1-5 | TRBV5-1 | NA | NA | CASSGSPASRTAGNQPQHF | TGCGCCAGCAGCGGATCGCCGGCCTCCAGGACCGCGGGCAATCAGCCCCAGCATTTT
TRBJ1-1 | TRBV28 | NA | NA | CASSFELGNTEAFF | TGTGCCAGCAGTTTCGAACTCGGGAACACTGAAGCTTTCTTT
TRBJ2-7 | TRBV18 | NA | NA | CASSPRSSSYEQYF | TGTGCCAGCTCACCGCGTTCTAGCTCCTACGAGCAGTACTTC
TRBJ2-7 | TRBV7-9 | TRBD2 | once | CASTKGASGDSYEQYF | TGTGCCAGCACCAAAGGGGCTAGCGGAGACTCCTACGAGCAGTACTTC
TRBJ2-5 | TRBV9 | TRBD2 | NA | CASSVLGGSGETQYF | TGTGCCAGCAGCGTACTGGGGGGGAGTGGGGAGACCCAGTACTTC
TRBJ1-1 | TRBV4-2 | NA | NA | CASSQDWQGGTEAFF | TGTGCCAGCAGCCAAGATTGGCAGGGAGGGACTGAAGCTTTCTTT
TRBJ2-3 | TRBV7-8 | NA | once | CASEGCEGRRYAYF | TGTGCCAGCGAGGGATGCGAAGGGCGCAGATACGCGTATTTT
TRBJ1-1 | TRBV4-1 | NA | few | CASGVGVNTEAFF | TGCGCCAGCGGGGTCGGTGTGAACACTGAAGCTTTCTTT
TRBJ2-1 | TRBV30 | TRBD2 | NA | CAWTRLAGLGDNEQFF | TGTGCCTGGACTAGGCTAGCGGGACTGGGGGACAATGAGCAGTTCTTC
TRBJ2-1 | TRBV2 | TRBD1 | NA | CASRRQGAYEQFF | TGTGCCAGCAGGCGACAGGGGGCATACGAGCAGTTCTTC
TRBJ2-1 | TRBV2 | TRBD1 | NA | CASRGTGGALANEQFF | TGTGCCAGCAGAGGGACAGGGGGGGCTTTAGCCAATGAGCAGTTCTTC
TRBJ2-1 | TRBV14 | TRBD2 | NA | CASSQKGLAGGEQFF | TGTGCCAGCAGCCAAAAGGGGTTAGCGGGAGGTGAGCAGTTCTTC
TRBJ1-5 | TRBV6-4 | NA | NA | CASSTDGSNQPQHF | TGTGCCAGCAGTACGGATGGAAGCAATCAGCCCCAGCATTTT
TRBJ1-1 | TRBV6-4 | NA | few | CASSDSDRNTEAFF | TGTGCCAGCAGTGACTCGGACAGGAACACTGAAGCTTTCTTT
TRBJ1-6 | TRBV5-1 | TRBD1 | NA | CASSTGTGDSALHF | TGCGCCAGCAGCACCGGGACAGGGGATTCGGCCCTCCACTTT
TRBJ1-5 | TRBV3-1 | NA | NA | CASSQGSAISPQHF | TGTGCCAGCAGCCAAGGCAGCGCAATCAGCCCCCAGCATTTT
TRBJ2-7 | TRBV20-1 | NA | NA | CSASSGTVLREQYF | TGCAGTGCTAGTTCCGGGACGGTTTTAAGGGAGCAGTACTTC
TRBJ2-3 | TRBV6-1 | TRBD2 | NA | CASRTTRSGGADTQYF | TGTGCCAGCAGAACCACCCGAAGCGGGGGGGCGGATACGCAGTATTTT
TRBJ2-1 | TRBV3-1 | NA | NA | CASVGSGVSYNEQFF | TGTGCCAGCGTCGGTAGCGGCGTCTCCTACAATGAGCAGTTCTTC
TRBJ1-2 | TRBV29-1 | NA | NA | CSAPLAAANYGYTF | TGCAGCGCCCCTTTGGCGGCAGCTAACTATGGCTACACCTTC
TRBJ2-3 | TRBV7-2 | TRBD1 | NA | CASSHSGTAGKHRDAYF | TGTGCCAGCAGCCACTCCGGGACAGCTGGGAAACACAGAGACGCGTATTTT
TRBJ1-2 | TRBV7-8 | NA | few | CASSLPGGIYGYTF | TGTGCCAGCAGCCTCCCTGGAGGGATCTATGGCTACACCTTC
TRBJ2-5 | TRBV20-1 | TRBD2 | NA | CSAVPPAGGLGTQYF | TGCAGTGCTGTTCCCCCAGCGGGAGGGCTGGGGACCCAGTACTTC
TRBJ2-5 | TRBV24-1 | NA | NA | CATSDPAEAGETQYF | TGTGCCACCAGTGACCCGGCAGAGGCTGGGGAGACCCAGTACTTC
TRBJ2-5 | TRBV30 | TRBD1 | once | CATGEETQYF | TGTGCCACAGGGGAAGAGACCCAGTACTTC
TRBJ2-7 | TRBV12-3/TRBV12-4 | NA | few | CASSLDESEQYF | TGTGCCAGCAGTTTGGACGAATCCGAGCAGTACTTC
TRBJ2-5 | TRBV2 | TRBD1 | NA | CASRSRSGGGGETQYF | TGTGCCAGCCGGTCACGTTCAGGGGGCGGAGGGGAGACCCAGTACTTC
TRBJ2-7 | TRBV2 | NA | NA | CASSERGRVGNEQYF | TGTGCCAGCAGTGAAAGGGGCAGGGTGGGGAATGAGCAGTACTTC